This T cell receptor (beta chain) was identified in a study of low-dose radiotherapy and immunotherapy resistance in tumors (dated 2022 in TCRdb). Regarding the research as a whole: In Cohort 1, each fraction delivered 0.5 Gy every 2 weeks, and the prescribed total PTV dose was 6.5 Gy. Patients in Cohort 2 were given 1 Gy per fraction every two weeks, for a total of 13 Gy across 26 weeks. Nivolumab and ipilimumab were both given intravenously, with nivolumab at a 240 mg flat dose every two weeks and ipilimumab at 1 mg/kg every six weeks. Intravenous cyclophosphamide at 200 mg/m2 was administered every two weeks, one day ahead of each radiation and immunotherapy administration. Starting on cycle 1 day 1, patients took 300 mg of aspirin by mouth once daily for four cycles. No randomization into treatment groups was done for the people taking part in the trial. Eight patients were included in the translational analysis, namely three from the first dose cohort plus the first five from the second dose cohort.

The meaning of the sample's time point label: before trial treatment. The donors took part in RACIN, a single-arm, phase I, dose-escalation trial that combined nivolumab, ipilimumab, aspirin, low-dose cyclophosphamide and low-dose radiotherapy. Patients were eligible if they had advanced solid tumors that were TIL-negative. Taken from cysteine to phenylalanine, the CDR3 has 16 residues. Kept here is only the CDR3 DNA, which spans 48 bases and is read in frame from base 1. V is cut by 4 bases and J by 0 bases, and the space between the germline ends is 14 bases. The germline V gene encodes CDR1 SGHRS and CDR2 YFSETQ. Instrument on record: Illumina HiSeq 2500. First-strand cDNA was synthesized using Superscript III and a set of TRAV- and TRBV-specific primers, so that both TCRalpha and TCRbeta chains were covered. TCRs were amplified with Phusion for 15 to 20 PCR cycles, with a constant-region primer paired with the adapter attached to the V primers. The MessageAmp II aRNA Amplification Kit was used to amplify the isolated mRNA, with in vitro transcription run for more than 15 hours at 37 degrees C. mRNA for TCR sequencing was isolated with the Dynabeads mRNA DIRECT Purification Kit. A second roughly 23-cycle Phusion PCR added indexed Illumina adapters, and products were purified with AMPure XP beads. Under the source paper's analysis protocol: Custom Perl scripts pooled TCR sequences encoding the same protein, removed out-of-frame sequences and computed each clonotype's abundance. The analysis excluded TCR sequences that were supported by just one read. Among the metrics used to describe the repertoires were Shannon entropy, Gini index, clonality, richness, and the frequency of TCRs shared between repertoires. The public reads were run again by TCRdb, first through fastp at Q25 and then through MiXCR, and only productive beta chains were kept. Rows with one shared CDR3 protein collapse into an entry with the most common genes and DNA. The V and J calls reflect TCRdb's pipeline rather than the authors' work. This sample gives tens of thousands of distinct CDR3 sequences in total; roughly 19% of them show up just once. Of the sample, roughly 3% is held by the ten largest clones.

This clonotype showed up many times. Its antigen specificity is not known. No base quality values were provided; no much bigger clone lies one nucleotide off. The sequence was collected from a male donor with prostate cancer. The material was PBMCs, obtained before treatment. Recombination linked TRBV5-1 to TRBJ1-5; 5 matching bases give a weak D call of TRBD1. The DNA sequence follows: TGCGCCAGCAGCCTCCTCGGGACGGGTAGCAATCAGCCCCAGCATTTT. This translates into CASSLLGTGSNQPQHF.